This record covers a single TCR beta chain. This record comes from a study of blood T cell repertoires in COVID-19. Study at large: The United States, Italy and Spain provided the acute and convalescent COVID-19 samples. Sample material is recorded as cDNA or gDNA derived from T cells, B-cell-depleted T cells, or PBMCs.

Per the original data handling: Nucleated cell counts were estimated from reference gene primer amplification. Produced via immunoSEQ multiplex PCR; TCRdb's table is partial and in-frame only. V and J calls and clone size are those listed in that table; D and trimming were worked out from the DNA. The data contain 70,000 or so clones, roughly nine tenths of them singletons. This CDR3 comprises 12 residues. Germline V gives CDR1 DFQATT, CDR2 SNEGSKA (reference sequence). Between the trimmed V and J ends, which lost 3 bases and 3 bases, there was a span of 8 bases. The TCR comes from a woman in her sixties or seventies with acute or convalescent COVID-19. This chain joins TRBV20-1 and TRBJ2-5; no reliable D call. The sequenced sample was peripheral blood. CDR3 region: CSASLLKETQYF. The CDR3 nucleotides read TGCAGTGCTAGTTTGCTAAAAGAGACCCAGTACTTC.